This T cell receptor (beta chain) was observed in a study of CD8 T cells in ankylosing spondylitis. The CDR3 consists of 12 residues. The germline V and J ends were trimmed by 4 bases and 10 bases, with 11 bases remaining between them. Germline V gives CDR1 MNHEY, CDR2 SVGAGI. Overall study findings and caveats: Ankylosing spondylitis blood appeared to be characterized by a TCR beta motif of 7 to 9 highly homologous variants. Both synovial fluid and blood in reactive arthritis had previously been reported to carry some motif variants.

By quantitative 5'-RACE with molecular barcodes, the TCR beta libraries were made. TCRdb reprocessed the 5' RACE reads with MiXCR, giving one entry per CDR3 protein. The table lists about 240,000 distinct CDR3 sequences, about 11% of them singletons, with approximately 6.6% in the top ten. In this sample, this clonotype turned up many times. The antigen remains undetermined. The sequence was obtained from a male donor with ankylosing spondylitis or in good health (not recorded which). The V gene is TRBV6-5, the J gene TRBJ1-5; possibly TRBD1 for D (5 bases). Sequencing input: blood, either unsorted or a sorted T cell fraction (not recorded which). The CDR3, as DNA: TGTGCCAGCAGTTCCCCGGGGGGTCCCCAGCATTTT. It is translated as CASSSPGGPQHF.